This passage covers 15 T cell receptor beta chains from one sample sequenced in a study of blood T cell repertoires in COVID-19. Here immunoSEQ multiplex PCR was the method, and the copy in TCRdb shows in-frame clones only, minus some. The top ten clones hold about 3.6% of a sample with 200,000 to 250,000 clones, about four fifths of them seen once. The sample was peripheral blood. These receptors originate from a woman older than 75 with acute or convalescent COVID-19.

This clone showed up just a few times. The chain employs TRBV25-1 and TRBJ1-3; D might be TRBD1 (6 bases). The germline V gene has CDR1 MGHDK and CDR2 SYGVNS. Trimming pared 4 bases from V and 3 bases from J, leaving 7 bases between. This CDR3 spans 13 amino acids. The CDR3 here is CASSVDSGNTIYF. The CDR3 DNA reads TGTGCCAGCAGTGTGGACAGTGGAAACACCATATATTTT.

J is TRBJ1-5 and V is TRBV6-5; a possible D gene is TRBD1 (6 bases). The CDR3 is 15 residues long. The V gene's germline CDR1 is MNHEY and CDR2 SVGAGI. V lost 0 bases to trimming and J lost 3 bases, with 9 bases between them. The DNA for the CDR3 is TGTGCCAGCAGTTACTCACGGACAGACAATCAGCCCCAGCATTTT. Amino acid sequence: CASSYSRTDNQPQHF.

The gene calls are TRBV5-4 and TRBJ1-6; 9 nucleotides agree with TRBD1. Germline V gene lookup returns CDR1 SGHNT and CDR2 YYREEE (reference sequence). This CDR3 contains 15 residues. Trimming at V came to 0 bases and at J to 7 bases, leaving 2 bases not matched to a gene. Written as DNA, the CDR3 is TGTGCCAGCAGCTTGGCCGGGACAGGGAATTCACCCCTCCACTTT. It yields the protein CASSLAGTGNSPLHF.

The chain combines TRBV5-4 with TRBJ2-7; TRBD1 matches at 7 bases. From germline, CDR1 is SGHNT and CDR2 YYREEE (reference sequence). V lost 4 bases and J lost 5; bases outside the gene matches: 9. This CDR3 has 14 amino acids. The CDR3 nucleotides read TGTGCCAGCAGCCCCCCTGACAGGGTCCACGAGCAGTACTTC. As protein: CASSPPDRVHEQYF.

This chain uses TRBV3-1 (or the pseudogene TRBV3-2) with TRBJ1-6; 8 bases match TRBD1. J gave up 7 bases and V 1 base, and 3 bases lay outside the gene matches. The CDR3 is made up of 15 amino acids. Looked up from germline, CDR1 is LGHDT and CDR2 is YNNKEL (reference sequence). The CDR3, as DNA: TGTGCCAGCAGCCAAGTCAGGACAGGGAATTCACCCCTCCACTTT. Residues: CASSQVRTGNSPLHF.

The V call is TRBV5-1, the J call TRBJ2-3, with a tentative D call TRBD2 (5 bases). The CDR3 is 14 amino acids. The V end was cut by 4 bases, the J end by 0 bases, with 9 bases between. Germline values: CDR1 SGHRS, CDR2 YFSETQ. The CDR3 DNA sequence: TGCGCCAGCAGCCCAGGACTTAGCACAGATACGCAGTATTTT. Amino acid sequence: CASSPGLSTDTQYF.

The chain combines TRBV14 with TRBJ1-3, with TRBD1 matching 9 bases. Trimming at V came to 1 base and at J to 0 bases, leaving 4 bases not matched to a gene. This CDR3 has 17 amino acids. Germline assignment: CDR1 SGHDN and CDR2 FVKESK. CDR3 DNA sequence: TGTGCCAGCAGCCAAGCGGGACAGGGCTACTCTGGAAACACCATATATTTT. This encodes CASSQAGQGYSGNTIYF. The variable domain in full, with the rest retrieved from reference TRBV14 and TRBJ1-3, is EAGVTQFPSHSVIEKGQTVTLRCDPISGHDNLYWYRRVMGKEIKFLLHFVKESKQDESGMPNNRFLAERTGGTYSTLKVQPAELEDSGVYFCASSQAGQGYSGNTIYFGEGSWLTVV.

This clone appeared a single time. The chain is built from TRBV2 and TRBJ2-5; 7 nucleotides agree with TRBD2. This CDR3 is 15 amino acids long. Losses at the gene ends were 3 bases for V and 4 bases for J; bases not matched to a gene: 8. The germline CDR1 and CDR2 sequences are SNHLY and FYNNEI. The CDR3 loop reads CASSDSSGVGETQYF. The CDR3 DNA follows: TGTGCCAGCAGTGACTCTAGCGGAGTGGGAGAGACCCAGTACTTC.

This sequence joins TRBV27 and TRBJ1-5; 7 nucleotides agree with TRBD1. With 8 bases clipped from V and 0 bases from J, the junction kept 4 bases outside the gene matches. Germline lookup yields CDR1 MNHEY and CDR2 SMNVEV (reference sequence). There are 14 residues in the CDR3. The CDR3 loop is CASRQGDSNQPQHF. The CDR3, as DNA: TGTGCCAGCCGACAGGGCGATAGCAATCAGCCCCAGCATTTT.

The CDR3 is CASSLEGTGPDEQFF. CDR3 DNA: TGCGCCAGCAGCTTGGAAGGGACAGGACCCGATGAGCAGTTCTTC. The chain has TRBV5-1 and TRBJ2-1; 8 bases line up with TRBD1. V shed 0 bases, J shed 8 bases, and the junction held 7 bases outside the gene matches. The CDR3 extends over 15 amino acids. The germline V gene encodes CDR1 SGHRS and CDR2 YFSETQ. The full variable domain, its missing parts supplied by reference TRBV5-1 and TRBJ2-1, is KAGVTQTPRYLIKTRGQQVTLSCSPISGHRSVSWYQQTPGQGLQFLFEYFSETQRNKGNFPGRFSGRQFSNSRSEMNVSTLELGDSALYLCASSLEGTGPDEQFFGPGTRLTVL.

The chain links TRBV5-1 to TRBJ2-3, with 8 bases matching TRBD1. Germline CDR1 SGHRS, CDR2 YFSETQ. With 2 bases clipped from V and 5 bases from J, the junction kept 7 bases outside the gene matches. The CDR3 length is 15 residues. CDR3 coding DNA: TGCGCCAGCAGCTTTTCAGGGGGCGCCGTAGATACGCAGTATTTT. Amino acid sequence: CASSFSGGAVDTQYF.

The CDR3 coding sequence is TGTGCCAGCAGCGTCTCGGGAGGATTAAATGAAAAACTGTTTTTT. As protein: CASSVSGGLNEKLFF. The chain is built from TRBV9 and TRBJ1-4; D remains unclear. Germline loops: CDR1 SGDLS, CDR2 YYNGEE. CDR3 length: 15 residues. The V end was cut by 2 bases, the J end by 5 bases, with 13 bases between.

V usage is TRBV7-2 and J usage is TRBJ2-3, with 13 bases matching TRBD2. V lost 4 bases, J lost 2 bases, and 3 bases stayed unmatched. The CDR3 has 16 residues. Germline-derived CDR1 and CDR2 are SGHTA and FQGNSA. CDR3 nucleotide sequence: TGTGCCAGCAGCTGGGGGACTAGCGGGATCACAGATACGCAGTATTTT. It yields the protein CASSWGTSGITDTQYF. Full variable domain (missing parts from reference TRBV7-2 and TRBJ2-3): GAGVSQSPSNKVTEKGKDVELRCDPISGHTALYWYRQSLGQGLEFLIYFQGNSAPDKSGLPSDRFSAERTGGSVSTLTIQRTQQEDSAVYLCASSWGTSGITDTQYFGPGTRLTVL.

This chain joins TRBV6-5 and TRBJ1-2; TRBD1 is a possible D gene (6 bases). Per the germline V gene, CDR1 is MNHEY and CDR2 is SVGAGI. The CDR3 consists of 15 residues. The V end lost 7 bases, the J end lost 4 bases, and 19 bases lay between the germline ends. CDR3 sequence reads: CASTQSPGVTYGYTF. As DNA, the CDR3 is TGTGCCAGCACCCAATCCCCAGGGGTGACCTATGGCTACACCTTC.

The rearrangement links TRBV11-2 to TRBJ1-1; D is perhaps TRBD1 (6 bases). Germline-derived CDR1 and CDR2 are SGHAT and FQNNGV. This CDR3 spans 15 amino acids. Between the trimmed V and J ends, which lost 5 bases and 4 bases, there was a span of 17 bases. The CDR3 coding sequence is TGTGCCAGCAGCCCGACAAACAGGGACGGCACTGAAGCTTTCTTT. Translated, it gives CASSPTNRDGTEAFF.